One sample yielded the 20 T cell receptor beta chains listed below, sequenced in a study of response to subunit inactivated influenza vaccine. TCRdb recomputed calls from the RT-PCR reads with MiXCR, one row per CDR3 protein. The data contain about 800,000 distinct CDR3 sequences, approximately 22% of them singletons. The material sequenced was PBMCs from blood, taken approximately 5 days after vaccination. The receptor set was obtained from a man aged 45 to 65 who received an inactivated influenza vaccine.

The rearrangement uses TRBV2 and TRBJ2-4; maybe TRBD1 (7 bases). This CDR3 is built from 16 residues. The V end was cut by 7 bases, the J end by 1 base, with 17 bases between. In germline, CDR1 is SNHLY, CDR2 FYNNEI. The CDR3 nucleotides are TGTGCCAGCAATCGGGACAGCCGGGGGGCCAAAAACATTCAGTACTTC. It encodes CASNRDSRGAKNIQYF.

The chain couples TRBV5-1 to TRBJ1-1; possibly TRBD1 for D (5 bases). Germline values: CDR1 SGHRS, CDR2 YFSETQ. This CDR3 has 15 amino acids. Between the trimmed V and J ends, which lost 4 bases and 0 bases, there was a span of 13 bases. The CDR3: CASSPGSRMNTEAFF. The CDR3 bases are TGCGCCAGCAGCCCAGGGAGCAGAATGAACACTGAAGCTTTCTTT.

This clonotype has a handful of counts. The V and J genes are TRBV10-3 and TRBJ2-1, with D perhaps TRBD1 or TRBD2 (5 bases each). From germline, CDR1 is ENHRY and CDR2 SYGVKD. This CDR3 region has 17 residues. V lost 2 bases and J lost 0, with 14 bases in between. In DNA, the CDR3 is TGTGCCATCAGTGAGAGGTATTCAGGGACCTCCTACAATGAGCAGTTCTTC. Translation gives CAISERYSGTSYNEQFF.

This clonotype was picked up a small number of times. The chain recombines TRBV6-2 or TRBV6-3 with TRBJ1-5; perhaps TRBD1 as D (6 bases). This CDR3 spans 15 amino acids. CDR1 is MNHEY and CDR2 is SVGEGT in the germline V gene. Trimming removed 5 bases at V and 7 bases at J, with 18 bases between. The CDR3: CASSPTGILGQPQHF. The CDR3 DNA is TGTGCCAGCAGTCCCACAGGGATCCTAGGACAGCCCCAGCATTTT.

This clonotype was seen more than once but under ten times. The J gene is TRBJ2-1, the V gene TRBV7-9, with D possibly being TRBD2 (6 bases). Trimming pared 5 bases from V and 9 bases from J, leaving 11 bases between. In germline, CDR1 is SEHNR, CDR2 FQNEAQ (reference sequence). The CDR3 sequence is 12 residues long. CDR3 protein: CASSRLGPEQFF. DNA for the CDR3: TGTGCCAGCAGCCGACTAGGCCCTGAGCAGTTCTTC.

The chain couples TRBV20-1 to TRBJ2-7; 10 nucleotides agree with TRBD2. CDR3 size: 15 residues. V lost 3 bases and J lost 3; bases outside the gene matches: 8. Germline values: CDR1 DFQATT, CDR2 SNEGSKA (reference sequence). The CDR3 DNA reads as TGCAGTGCTAGCGGGTCGGCTAGCGGGGGCTACGAGCAGTACTTC. It translates to CSASGSASGGYEQYF.

This chain uses TRBV12-3 or TRBV12-4 with TRBJ1-5, with a possible D match to TRBD1 (6 bases). CDR3 size: 18 residues. V shed 9 bases and J shed 0 bases, with 24 bases lying between them. CDR3 coding DNA: TGTGCCAGGTGGGGGGCCCTCCGGCGGGAATATAGCAATCAGCCCCAGCATTTT. Protein product: CARWGALRREYSNQPQHF.

This clonotype was seen a few times. The chain carries TRBV7-9 and TRBJ1-4, with D unresolved. Germline V gene data show CDR1 as SEHNR and CDR2 as FQNEAQ (reference sequence). This CDR3 is built from 13 residues. V was pared by 5 bases and J by 10 bases, with 14 bases between. The CDR3 spells CASSPQMGAKLFF. The CDR3 region has the DNA TGTGCCAGCAGCCCTCAGATGGGCGCAAAACTGTTTTTT.

The chain couples TRBV7-2 to TRBJ2-1; D unresolved. The V and J ends lost 5 bases and 8 bases respectively, with 10 bases between them. Germline CDR1 and CDR2: SGHTA and FQGNSA. The CDR3 covers 12 residues. The CDR3 loop reads CASSRYVDEQFF. The CDR3 nucleotides read TGTGCCAGCAGCCGGTACGTGGATGAGCAGTTCTTC.

This chain uses TRBV4-2 with TRBJ1-1; D is unclear. The CDR3 is 13 amino acids. The ends were cut back, 4 bases at V and 8 bases at J, with 14 bases in the middle. Germline V gives CDR1 LGHNA, CDR2 YNFKEQ. CDR3 in amino acids: CASSPGFGREAFF. The DNA of the CDR3 is TGTGCCAGCAGCCCGGGATTTGGACGGGAAGCTTTCTTT.

This clonotype was seen many times. The chain is built from TRBV5-1 and TRBJ1-1; a possible D gene is TRBD1 (6 bases). CDR1 is SGHRS and CDR2 is YFSETQ in the germline V gene. With 3 bases removed from V and 7 bases from J, the gap between germline ends came to 13 bases. CDR3 size: 13 residues. The CDR3 is CASSSQGRGEAFF. The CDR3 DNA reads TGCGCCAGCAGCTCACAGGGTCGGGGTGAAGCTTTCTTT.

The chain uses TRBV6-2 or TRBV6-3 and TRBJ2-5; D not resolved. CDR1 is MNHEY, CDR2 SVGEGT, per germline. V lost 2 bases and J 4 bases, leaving 8 bases between the germline ends. The CDR3 extends over 13 amino acids. For the CDR3, the DNA is TGTGCCAGCAGTTACGAGATAGGAGAGACCCAGTACTTC. The encoded protein is CASSYEIGETQYF.

The V gene is TRBV29-1, the J gene TRBJ2-4, with D unresolved. With 0 bases removed from V and 0 bases from J, the gap between germline ends came to 9 bases. This CDR3 contains 15 residues. The germline CDR1 and CDR2 sequences are SQVTM and ANQGSEA. The CDR3 region has the DNA TGCAGCGTTGAAGATCTTACAGAAGCCAAAAACATTCAGTACTTC. Its protein is CSVEDLTEAKNIQYF.

This clonotype was observed a few times. The chain recombines TRBV29-1 with TRBJ2-1; the D gene could be TRBD1 or TRBD2 (6 bases each). CDR1 and CDR2 from the germline V gene are SQVTM and ANQGSEA. V lost 3 bases and J lost 5, with 14 bases in between. The CDR3 loop spans 14 amino acids. The CDR3 DNA is TGCAGCGTTGACGGACCGGGGGCCCACAATGAGCAGTTCTTC. Translated: CSVDGPGAHNEQFF.

The table lists this clonotype with a few counts. The chain employs TRBV2 and TRBJ2-2; D is ambiguous. The V gene's germline CDR1 is SNHLY and CDR2 FYNNEI. The V gene lost 2 bases and the J gene lost 1 base, with 8 bases spanning the gap. This CDR3 region has 15 residues. This CDR3 reads CASSENGLNTGELFF. CDR3 bases: TGTGCCAGCAGTGAAAACGGATTGAACACCGGGGAGCTGTTTTTT.

This clonotype has just a few counts. The chain links TRBV28 to TRBJ1-5; D is possibly TRBD1 (5 bases). This CDR3 has 16 amino acids. CDR1 and CDR2 (germline): MDHEN, SYDVKM. The V gene lost 3 bases and the J gene lost 0 bases, with 12 bases spanning the gap. Here the CDR3 reads CASSFRDYYSNQPQHF. In DNA, the CDR3 is TGTGCCAGCAGTTTCAGGGACTACTATAGCAATCAGCCCCAGCATTTT.

The chain couples TRBV28 to TRBJ2-5; D is unclear. V was cut by 2 bases and J by 3 bases, with 13 bases left in between. Germline V gene data show CDR1 as MDHEN and CDR2 as SYDVKM. CDR3 length: 15 amino acids. This CDR3 reads CASSLVGIPEETQYF. The CDR3 DNA sequence: TGTGCCAGCAGTTTAGTAGGCATCCCGGAAGAGACCCAGTACTTC.

This clonotype was counted only a few times. The chain has TRBV4-3 and TRBJ2-6; D not resolved. This CDR3 region has 17 residues. CDR1 and CDR2 from the germline V gene are LGHNA and YSLEER. Trimming shortened V by 5 bases and J by 0 bases, and 14 bases separated the two germline ends. CDR3 protein: CASSFDIRNSGANVLTF. Written as DNA, the CDR3 is TGCGCCAGCAGCTTTGACATCCGCAACTCTGGGGCCAACGTCCTGACTTTC.

The CDR3 sequence: CASSLFPVGAFF. The CDR3 bases are TGTGCCAGCAGTTTGTTCCCCGTGGGAGCTTTCTTT. This chain connects TRBV12-3 or TRBV12-4 to TRBJ1-1; D gene ambiguous. The ends were cut back, 3 bases at V and 10 bases at J, with 12 bases in the middle. This CDR3 has 12 amino acids.

This clonotype was observed a few times. The chain combines TRBV19 with TRBJ2-3; 7 nucleotides match TRBD2. J was trimmed by 0 bases and V by 9 bases; bases with no gene match: 6. The CDR3 is 14 residues long. Germline assignment: CDR1 LNHDA and CDR2 SQIVND (reference sequence). CDR3 protein: CASSAGRSTDTQYF. The CDR3 DNA reads as TGTGCCAGCTCAGCGGGGCGAAGCACAGATACGCAGTATTTT.